This T cell receptor (beta chain) was recovered during a study of blood T cell repertoires in COVID-19. About the research overall: Samples of COVID-19 (acute and convalescent) were obtained from the United States, Italy and Spain. Sources were T cells, B-cell-depleted T cells, or PBMCs; the material itself was cDNA or gDNA.

Germline V gene sequence: CDR1 SGHNT, CDR2 YYREEE (reference sequence). The CDR3 length is 15 residues. With 3 bases removed from V and 2 bases from J, the gap between germline ends came to 13 bases. Method: immunoSEQ multiplex PCR; TCRdb's copy keeps in-frame clones and lacks some. The sample includes about 67,000 clones, over 70% seen only once; the top ten take around 7.9%. Sequencing used peripheral blood. The chain joins TRBV5-4 to TRBJ2-3, with a possible D match to TRBD2 (6 bases). The source of this sequence is a middle-aged man with active COVID-19. DNA of the CDR3: TGTGCCAGCAGCTCCCGGACTACCTCCACAGATACGCAGTATTTT. It is translated as CASSSRTTSTDTQYF.